These 19 T cell receptor beta chains came from one sample sequenced in a study of blood T cell repertoires in COVID-19. Assay used: immunoSEQ multiplex PCR; TCRdb lists only in-frame clones, some missing. The sample lists roughly 45,000 clones, around four fifths seen once, with about 12% in the top ten. Sequenced: peripheral blood. The receptors were gathered from a human donor in a cohort sampled during active COVID-19.

This clone is classed as hyperexpanded. The chain carries TRBV28 and TRBJ2-2; 9 positions match TRBD2. CDR3 size: 14 residues. Germline V gene data show CDR1 as MDHEN and CDR2 as SYDVKM. The ends lost 8 bases at V and 8 bases at J; junction bases unmatched: 9. As DNA, the CDR3 is TGTGCCAGCGTCCGGACTAGCGCAGAAGGGGAGCTGTTTTTT. Translated: CASVRTSAEGELFF.

The rearrangement uses TRBV3-1 (or the pseudogene TRBV3-2) and TRBJ1-4, with 9 bases matching TRBD1. This CDR3 is 17 amino acids long. V was pared by 4 bases and J by 7 bases, with 13 bases of the junction left unmatched. The V gene's germline CDR1 is LGHDT and CDR2 YNNKEL (reference sequence). For the CDR3, the DNA is TGTGCCAGCAGCCTTGGCCGACAGGGACAGGGCTTTGAAAAACTGTTTTTT. Translating gives CASSLGRQGQGFEKLFF.

The rearrangement links TRBV3-1 (or the pseudogene TRBV3-2) to TRBJ1-1; D gene ambiguous. Trimming pared 6 bases from V and 4 bases from J, leaving 15 bases between. The CDR3 runs to 14 residues. The germline V gene encodes CDR1 LGHDT and CDR2 YNNKEL (reference sequence). The CDR3 DNA sequence: TGTGCCAGCAGATGGGAGGGTGCCGGCACTGAAGCTTTCTTT. Protein: CASRWEGAGTEAFF.

The V and J genes are TRBV30 and TRBJ1-2, with D perhaps TRBD1 (6 bases). Germline loops: CDR1 GTSNPN, CDR2 SVGIG (reference sequence). Trimming took off 0 bases at V and 9 bases at J, with 11 bases between the two ends. The CDR3 is made up of 12 amino acids. The CDR3 coding sequence is TGTGCCTGGAGTGTATTCAGGGGAAGCTACACCTTC. Translation gives CAWSVFRGSYTF.

This chain joins TRBV6-5 and TRBJ1-5; 11 nucleotides match TRBD1. The CDR3 sequence is 15 residues long. With 5 bases clipped from V and 5 bases from J, the junction kept 5 bases outside the gene matches. Germline V gene lookup returns CDR1 MNHEY and CDR2 SVGAGI. The CDR3 region has the DNA TGTGCCAGCAGTACGGACAGGGGGCCCGATCAGCCCCAGCATTTT. Protein product: CASSTDRGPDQPQHF.

The chain combines TRBV9 with TRBJ1-2; possible D gene TRBD1, 6 bases. The CDR3 has 15 amino acids. Germline V gene lookup returns CDR1 SGDLS and CDR2 YYNGEE. The V end lost 0 bases, the J end lost 4 bases, and 13 bases lay between the germline ends. This chain's CDR3 is CASSVGSQGFYGYTF. The CDR3, as DNA: TGTGCCAGCAGCGTAGGCAGTCAGGGGTTCTATGGCTACACCTTC. Based on the CDR3 plus reference TRBV9 and TRBJ1-2, the full variable domain is DSGVTQTPKHLITATGQRVTLRCSPRSGDLSVYWYQQSLDQGLQFLIQYYNGEERAKGNILERFSAQQFPDLHSELNLSSLELGDSALYFCASSVGSQGFYGYTFGSGTRLTVV.

The CDR3 coding sequence is TGTGCCAGCAGCCCTAGAGCGGGTTATAATTCACCCCTCCACTTT. Translation: CASSPRAGYNSPLHF. V is TRBV7-2 and J is TRBJ1-6; D unclear. CDR1 and CDR2 from the germline V gene are SGHTA and FQGNSA. The CDR3 contains 15 residues. Deletions cut 5 bases from V and 4 bases from J, with 12 bases between.

The gene calls are TRBV29-1 and TRBJ2-3, with D tentatively TRBD2 (5 bases). V was pared by 0 bases and J by 3 bases, with 16 bases between. CDR3 length: 16 amino acids. CDR1 and CDR2 from the germline V gene are SQVTM and ANQGSEA. DNA of the CDR3: TGCAGCGTTGAAGACACGACTACCGATAGTACAGATACGCAGTATTTT. This encodes CSVEDTTTDSTDTQYF.

For the CDR3, the DNA is TGTGCCAGCAGCTCGTACATATACGAGCAGTACTTC. Its translation: CASSSYIYEQYF. This chain uses TRBV7-9 with TRBJ2-7; D gene unclear. The V gene's germline CDR1 is SEHNR and CDR2 FQNEAQ (reference sequence). V lost 4 bases and J lost 4, with 8 bases in between. CDR3 length: 12 amino acids. The full variable domain, completed using reference TRBV7-9 and TRBJ2-7, is DTGVSQNPRHKITKRGQNVTFRCDPISEHNRLYWYRQTLGQGPEFLTYFQNEAQLEKSRLLSDRFSAERPKGSFSTLEIQRTEQGDSAMYLCASSSYIYEQYFGPGTRLTVT.

At least ten counts were recorded for this clone. The gene calls are TRBV6-2 or TRBV6-3 and TRBJ1-5; D gene uncertain. CDR3 length equals 12 residues. Germline V gives CDR1 MNHEY, CDR2 SVGEGT. Between the trimmed V and J ends, which lost 4 bases and 6 bases, there was a span of 7 bases. CDR3 amino acids: CASSFHSQPQHF. CDR3 nucleotide sequence: TGTGCCAGCAGTTTTCATTCTCAGCCCCAGCATTTT.

The rearrangement links TRBV14 to TRBJ2-7, with TRBD1 matching 8 bases. Looked up from germline, CDR1 is SGHDN and CDR2 is FVKESK. Trimming took 0 bases from V and 4 from J; bases not matched to a gene: 14. This CDR3 contains 18 residues. The CDR3 loop is CASSQDRSGGMNRYEQYF. The CDR3 DNA is TGTGCCAGCAGCCAAGATAGGTCAGGGGGCATGAATCGGTACGAGCAGTACTTC.

The chain is built from TRBV4-1 and TRBJ1-1; a weak D match, TRBD1 (5 bases). Germline lookup yields CDR1 MGHRA and CDR2 YSYEKL. The length of the CDR3 is 14 residues. V shed 6 bases and J shed 11 bases, with 22 bases lying between them. Written as DNA, the CDR3 is TGCGCCAGCAGTCGGGGCGCGGGGGAGAATCCGGCTTTCTTT. This translates into CASSRGAGENPAFF.

The CDR3 loop is CASMGQGHNEQFF. The CDR3 DNA is TGTGCCAGTATGGGACAGGGCCACAATGAGCAGTTCTTC. This rearrangement joins TRBV19 to TRBJ2-1, with 9 bases identical to TRBD1. The CDR3 covers 13 residues. V lost 7 bases, J lost 5 bases, and 3 bases stayed unmatched. CDR1 and CDR2 (germline): LNHDA, SQIVND (reference sequence).

J is TRBJ1-4 and V is TRBV5-1; 7 bases are shared with TRBD1. CDR1 and CDR2 from the germline V gene are SGHRS and YFSETQ. With V trimmed by 4 bases and J by 7 bases, 13 bases remained unmatched. The CDR3 is 16 amino acids. CDR3 sequence reads: CASSPRPTGEGEKLFF. Here the CDR3 DNA reads TGCGCCAGCAGCCCCCGCCCCACAGGGGAAGGTGAAAAACTGTTTTTT. The full variable domain, rest sourced from reference TRBV5-1 and TRBJ1-4, is KAGVTQTPRYLIKTRGQQVTLSCSPISGHRSVSWYQQTPGQGLQFLFEYFSETQRNKGNFPGRFSGRQFSNSRSEMNVSTLELGDSALYLCASSPRPTGEGEKLFFGSGTQLSVL.

This chain joins TRBV7-8 and TRBJ1-6; TRBD1 matches 11 bases. Trimming took 3 bases from V and 10 from J; bases not matched to a gene: 2. Germline values: CDR1 SGHVS, CDR2 FQNEAQ. This CDR3 comprises 14 residues. CDR3 nucleotides: TGTGCCAGCAGCTTGGGACAGGGGGGATCACCCCTCCACTTT. This translates into CASSLGQGGSPLHF.

This chain joins TRBV30 and TRBJ2-3; a weak D match, TRBD2 (5 bases). The CDR3 is 16 amino acids. The V gene lost 5 bases and the J gene lost 0 bases, with 18 bases spanning the gap. The germline V gene has CDR1 GTSNPN and CDR2 SVGIG (reference sequence). CDR3 coding DNA: TGTGCCTGGGGGCCTTTAGGAGCGGCTAGCACAGATACGCAGTATTTT. Its translation is CAWGPLGAASTDTQYF.

The rearrangement joins TRBV15 to TRBJ2-2; a possible D gene is TRBD2 (5 bases). V lost 4 bases and J lost 3, with 15 bases in between. The CDR3 covers 16 residues. Germline CDR1 is LNHNV and CDR2 is YYDKDF (reference sequence). This chain's CDR3 is CATSTEVAEYTGELFF. CDR3 nucleotide sequence: TGTGCCACCAGCACGGAGGTGGCAGAATACACCGGGGAGCTGTTTTTT.

The chain joins TRBV5-1 to TRBJ1-2; 7 bases match TRBD1. V dropped 0 bases and J dropped 6; count of bases not matched to a gene: 8. The CDR3 has 15 residues. Germline values: CDR1 SGHRS, CDR2 YFSETQ. This CDR3 reads CASSLVQGGRDGYTF. CDR3 nucleotides: TGCGCCAGCAGCTTGGTGCAGGGGGGACGAGATGGCTACACCTTC. The full variable domain, its missing parts supplied by reference TRBV5-1 and TRBJ1-2, is KAGVTQTPRYLIKTRGQQVTLSCSPISGHRSVSWYQQTPGQGLQFLFEYFSETQRNKGNFPGRFSGRQFSNSRSEMNVSTLELGDSALYLCASSLVQGGRDGYTFGSGTRLTVV.

The chain combines TRBV19 with TRBJ1-1, with D possibly TRBD1 on 5 matching bases. Germline CDR1 and CDR2: LNHDA and SQIVND (reference sequence). V was shortened by 6 bases and J by 1 base, with 18 bases between the two germline ends. The CDR3 sequence is 16 residues long. CDR3 DNA sequence: TGTGCCAGTAGGCACCCAACTGAAGGGGCGAACACTGAAGCTTTCTTT. Translation gives CASRHPTEGANTEAFF.